The 25 T cell receptor beta chains in this list originate from one sample, sequenced in a study of cytomegalovirus exposure and HLA in healthy donors. Vbeta (60) and Jbeta (13) primers were used in the PCR. TCRdb keeps only in-frame clones here, not all; method: immunoSEQ multiplex PCR. The sample shows more than 200,000 clones, about 84% of them seen only once. Sequences were obtained from PBMCs. These receptors were taken from a human donor in good health.

The chain carries TRBV5-1 and TRBJ2-1, with 11 positions matching TRBD2. Looked up from germline, CDR1 is SGHRS and CDR2 is YFSETQ. V gave up 5 bases and J gave up 1 base; unmatched junction bases: 2. This CDR3 region has 15 residues. The DNA for the CDR3 is TGCGCCAGCAGTAGGACTAGCGGGTCCTACAATGAGCAGTTCTTC. The encoded protein is CASSRTSGSYNEQFF.

The chain combines TRBV2 with TRBJ2-3; 9 bases line up with TRBD1. This CDR3 contains 14 residues. In germline, CDR1 is SNHLY, CDR2 FYNNEI. Trimming took 6 bases from V and 1 from J; bases not matched to a gene: 2. CDR3: CASSGTGRTDTQYF. As DNA, the CDR3 is TGTGCCAGCAGCGGGACAGGGCGCACAGATACGCAGTATTTT.

This chain joins TRBV7-8 and TRBJ2-7; D call uncertain. Germline V gene sequence: CDR1 SGHVS, CDR2 FQNEAQ. Trimming cost V 0 bases and J 0 bases, with 6 bases left between them. The CDR3 is made up of 14 amino acids. The CDR3 bases are TGTGCCAGCAGCTTAGCGGAGAGCTCCTACGAGCAGTACTTC. Translating gives CASSLAESSYEQYF.

This clone showed up just a few times. V gene TRBV6-1 combines with J gene TRBJ2-1; TRBD2 agrees at 8 bases. Germline V gene lookup returns CDR1 MNHNS and CDR2 SASEGT. The CDR3 length is 15 residues. With V trimmed by 0 bases and J by 6 bases, 4 bases remained unmatched. The CDR3, as DNA: TGTGCCAGCAGTGAAGCAGCGGGAGCGTCCAATGAGCAGTTCTTC. The encoded protein is CASSEAAGASNEQFF.

The chain joins TRBV19 to TRBJ2-7; the match to TRBD1 covers 8 bases. Germline CDR1 and CDR2: LNHDA and SQIVND (reference sequence). The CDR3 is 15 amino acids. V was pared by 1 base and J by 2 bases, with 4 bases of the junction left unmatched. CDR3 loop: CASSIARGLAYEQYF. Here the CDR3 DNA reads TGTGCCAGTAGTATAGCCAGGGGGCTAGCCTACGAGCAGTACTTC.

V and J are TRBV9 and TRBJ2-5, with a possible D match to TRBD2 (5 bases). The length of the CDR3 is 14 residues. Trimming stripped 0 bases from V and 2 bases from J, with 8 bases between. The germline CDR1 and CDR2 sequences are SGDLS and YYNGEE. The CDR3 reads CASSVGAAQETQYF. Here the CDR3 DNA reads TGTGCCAGCAGCGTAGGAGCGGCACAAGAGACCCAGTACTTC.

The chain has TRBV5-1 and TRBJ2-7, with TRBD2 as a possible D gene (6 bases). CDR1 is SGHRS, CDR2 YFSETQ, per germline. The V end was cut by 0 bases, the J end by 3 bases, with 13 bases between. The CDR3 sequence is 15 residues long. CDR3 nucleotides: TGCGCCAGCAGCTTGGAAGGTAGCGGATACTACGAGCAGTACTTC. The encoded protein is CASSLEGSGYYEQYF.

The gene calls are TRBV5-8 and TRBJ2-7; 9 positions match TRBD1. V shed 2 bases, J shed 5 bases, and the junction held 8 bases outside the gene matches. Looked up from germline, CDR1 is SGHTS and CDR2 is YDEGEE. The CDR3 is 15 residues long. In DNA form, the CDR3 reads TGTGCCAGCAGCTTAGGGACAGGGCTTTGGGACGAGCAGTACTTC. This encodes CASSLGTGLWDEQYF.

The DNA for the CDR3 is TGTGCCAGCAACGAGGCCGGGACAGGGGGTTGGAATCAGCCCCAGCATTTT. Residues: CASNEAGTGGWNQPQHF. The chain recombines TRBV28 with TRBJ1-5, with 11 bases identical to TRBD1. V shed 7 bases and J 4 bases; nucleotides not matched to a gene: 12. The CDR3 length is 17 residues. The germline gives CDR1 MDHEN, CDR2 SYDVKM.

J is TRBJ2-7 and V is TRBV7-9; 11 bases agree with TRBD2. The junction had 12 bases not matched to a gene; V was cut back by 5 bases and J by 9 bases. CDR3 length: 15 residues. Germline V lookup: CDR1 SEHNR, CDR2 FQNEAQ (reference sequence). CDR3 region: CASSPPGLAAISQYF. DNA of the CDR3: TGTGCCAGCAGCCCCCCGGGACTAGCGGCAATATCGCAGTACTTC.

The genes are TRBV4-1 and TRBJ2-3; D is unresolved. Trimming took off 0 bases at V and 0 bases at J, with 7 bases between the two ends. CDR1 and CDR2 (germline): MGHRA, YSYEKL. The CDR3 has 15 residues. The CDR3 DNA reads TGCGCCAGCAGCCAAGACCCTCAGAGCACAGATACGCAGTATTTT. It translates to CASSQDPQSTDTQYF.

V usage is TRBV7-8 and J usage is TRBJ2-3; D gene uncertain. The CDR3 contains 15 residues. Germline V gene lookup returns CDR1 SGHVS and CDR2 FQNEAQ. Trimming removed 5 bases from V and 0 bases from J, with 12 bases in between. CDR3 nucleotides: TGTGCCAGCAGCGCCTTGGCGGCTAGCACAGATACGCAGTATTTT. It specifies CASSALAASTDTQYF.

The gene calls are TRBV4-1 and TRBJ2-4; D is perhaps TRBD2 (5 bases). The CDR3 loop spans 18 amino acids. CDR1 is MGHRA, CDR2 YSYEKL, per germline. Trimming removed 4 bases from V and 0 bases from J, with 19 bases in between. The CDR3 nucleotides are TGCGCCAGCAGCCCGGGGAACCTGCGGGCACTAGCCAAAAACATTCAGTACTTC. Amino acid sequence: CASSPGNLRALAKNIQYF.

This sequence joins TRBV29-1 and TRBJ2-1; D is perhaps TRBD1 (6 bases). CDR3 size: 14 residues. The V end lost 7 bases, the J end lost 3 bases, and 16 bases lay between the germline ends. In germline, CDR1 is SQVTM, CDR2 ANQGSEA. CDR3 nucleotides: TGCAGCGGGGAAGCCGGGACAAGCTACAATGAGCAGTTCTTC. Protein sequence: CSGEAGTSYNEQFF.

The chain links TRBV5-1 to TRBJ2-1, with 8 nucleotides matching TRBD2. The CDR3 sequence is 13 residues long. V shed 2 bases, J shed 8 bases, and the junction held 3 bases outside the gene matches. Germline CDR1 reads SGHRS; CDR2 reads YFSETQ. The CDR3 DNA sequence: TGCGCCAGCAGCTTCAAAGCGGGAGATGAGCAGTTCTTC. This encodes CASSFKAGDEQFF.

The chain is built from TRBV9 and TRBJ2-1, with 13 bases fitting TRBD2. V lost 7 bases to trimming and J lost 3 bases; unmatched junction nucleotides: 7. The germline CDR1 and CDR2 sequences are SGDLS and YYNGEE. The CDR3 runs 16 residues. In DNA, the CDR3 is TGTGCCAGCGGACTAGCGGGAGCGTCTTTCTACAATGAGCAGTTCTTC. Translation: CASGLAGASFYNEQFF.

This rearrangement joins TRBV5-1 to TRBJ2-2; TRBD2 agrees at 7 bases. V shed 6 bases and J 6 bases; nucleotides not matched to a gene: 14. This CDR3 comprises 16 residues. Germline V gives CDR1 SGHRS, CDR2 YFSETQ. The CDR3 DNA follows: TGCGCCAGCACCCAGGGAGGGGAGGCCCTTGCCGGGGAGCTGTTTTTT. As protein: CASTQGGEALAGELFF. The entire variable domain, with the rest obtained from reference TRBV5-1 and TRBJ2-2, is as follows: KAGVTQTPRYLIKTRGQQVTLSCSPISGHRSVSWYQQTPGQGLQFLFEYFSETQRNKGNFPGRFSGRQFSNSRSEMNVSTLELGDSALYLCASTQGGEALAGELFFGEGSRLTVL.

V usage is TRBV5-1 and J usage is TRBJ2-2; 12 bases are shared with TRBD2. The CDR3 consists of 17 residues. V lost 1 base and J lost 8; bases outside the gene matches: 9. Looked up from germline, CDR1 is SGHRS and CDR2 is YFSETQ. This CDR3 is CASSLPKTSGSPGELFF. As DNA, the CDR3 is TGCGCCAGCAGCTTGCCTAAGACTAGCGGGAGTCCAGGGGAGCTGTTTTTT.

Only a few counts were recorded for this clone. The chain links TRBV7-2 to TRBJ2-4, with TRBD2 identical over 11 bases. The V and J ends lost 3 bases and 6 bases, in that order; junction bases with no gene match: 16. Germline CDR1 and CDR2: SGHTA and FQGNSA. The CDR3 has 19 amino acids. CDR3 residues: CASSLGPGLAVRGGNIQYF. The CDR3 bases are TGTGCCAGCAGCTTGGGCCCGGGACTAGCGGTCAGGGGGGGAAACATTCAGTACTTC.

This clone was picked up one time. At one boundary the junction diverges from the germline segment, which might be a read error. V is TRBV7-9 and J is TRBJ1-2; D may be TRBD1 (6 bases). The CDR3 loop spans 13 amino acids. Germline V CDR1 and CDR2: SEHNR, FQNEAQ (reference sequence). The CDR3 here is CASSLHVGQPWDF. CDR3 sequence (DNA): TGTGCCAGCAGCTTACACGTCGGACAGCCTTGGGACTTC.

The chain carries TRBV11-2 and TRBJ2-3; D remains ambiguous. V was clipped by 0 bases and J by 6 bases, with 13 bases between them. The germline gives CDR1 SGHAT, CDR2 FQNNGV. The CDR3 is 15 residues long. The CDR3 reads CASSLDPLTRDTQYF. The CDR3, as DNA: TGTGCCAGCAGCTTAGACCCACTAACCCGCGATACGCAGTATTTT.

The V and J genes are TRBV28 and TRBJ1-2; 7 bases are shared with TRBD1. The ends lost 3 bases at V and 3 bases at J; junction bases unmatched: 4. The CDR3 is 14 amino acids. The germline V gene encodes CDR1 MDHEN and CDR2 SYDVKM. The CDR3 region has the DNA TGTGCCAGCAGTTTCCGGGACAGATACTATGGCTACACCTTC. It codes for CASSFRDRYYGYTF.

The gene calls are TRBV7-3 and TRBJ2-6, with 9 bases matching TRBD1. The CDR3 runs to 18 residues. Germline CDR1 reads SGHTA; CDR2 reads FQGTGA. The V segment lost 2 bases and the J segment 2 bases; nucleotides outside the gene matches: 7. CDR3 coding DNA: TGTGCCAGCAGCTTAGGACAGGGGAGAGGTACTGGGGCCAACGTCCTGACTTTC. This gives the protein CASSLGQGRGTGANVLTF.

This clone was seen just once. The genes are TRBV7-3 and TRBJ1-5; D possibly corresponds to TRBD1 (5 bases). Between the trimmed V and J ends, which lost 3 bases and 5 bases, there was a span of 8 bases. Germline V gene sequence: CDR1 SGHTA, CDR2 FQGTGA. The CDR3 extends over 13 amino acids. The CDR3 sequence is CASSFGGDQPQHF. CDR3 coding DNA: TGTGCCAGCAGCTTCGGGGGAGATCAGCCCCAGCATTTT. Filled out from reference TRBV7-3 and TRBJ1-5, the complete variable domain reads GAGVSQTPSNKVTEKGKYVELRCDPISGHTALYWYRQSLGQGPEFLIYFQGTGAADDSGLPNDRFFAVRPEGSVSTLKIQRTERGDSAVYLCASSFGGDQPQHFGDGTRLSIL.

The rearrangement joins TRBV4-1 to TRBJ2-1, with 10 bases aligning to TRBD2. CDR1 and CDR2 (germline): MGHRA, YSYEKL. The CDR3 has 16 amino acids. Trimming cost V 4 bases and J 8 bases; bases outside gene matches: 11. CDR3 residues: CASSPQREGGRDEQFF. The CDR3 nucleotides read TGCGCCAGCAGCCCCCAGCGGGAGGGGGGGAGGGATGAGCAGTTCTTC.